This passage covers 2 T cell receptor beta chains from one sample sequenced in a study of blood T cell repertoires in COVID-19. Clones were read by immunoSEQ multiplex PCR, and TCRdb kept only the in-frame ones, dropping some. The table has 160,000 or so clones, approximately 85% seen once. Input material: peripheral blood. Receptor source: a middle-aged man with acute or convalescent COVID-19.

The chain employs TRBV3-1 (or the pseudogene TRBV3-2) and TRBJ2-7; 8 positions match TRBD1. V gave up 3 bases and J gave up 6 bases; unmatched junction bases: 7. CDR1 is LGHDT and CDR2 is YNNKEL in the germline V gene (reference sequence). The CDR3 runs to 14 residues. DNA for the CDR3: TGTGCCAGCAGCCAGATGACAGGGGTCGGCGAGCAGTACTTC. The encoded protein is CASSQMTGVGEQYF.

The J gene is TRBJ2-3, the V gene TRBV11-3, with 8 bases identical to TRBD1. Trimming took 3 bases from V and 6 from J; bases not matched to a gene: 8. Germline V gives CDR1 SGHNT, CDR2 YENEEA. The CDR3 is 15 amino acids. DNA for the CDR3: TGTGCCAGCAGCTTGGGGACAGGCTCCGGGGATACGCAGTATTTT. Translation gives CASSLGTGSGDTQYF.